This is a list of T cell receptor beta chains from one sample in a study of siplizumab effects on memory and regulatory T cells. The table came from immunoSEQ multiplex PCR; TCRdb's copy has only in-frame clones and leaves some out. There are around 45,000 clones in the sample; over 75% occur only once, and approximately 0.3% lies in the top ten. Sequencing was performed on naive CD8+ T cells sorted from blood. The receptors here all came from a human donor in good health. Each CDR3 is given with its conserved first and last residue. Each record gives: CDR3 DNA, CDR3 protein, clone size, J gene, D gene, V gene. The D gene is left open where the match is weak. Clone size is given for some rows only: seen once, a few or many times, or a class if the clone is expanded.

TGCGCCAGCAGCCAAGATTGGCGGGGAGGGAATGAGCAGTTCTTC CASSQDWRGGNEQFF . TRBJ2-1 TRBD2 TRBV4-1
TGTGCCAGCAGTTTAATAGTCTCGGGGCCCCAGCATTTT CASSLIVSGPQHF . TRBJ1-5 . TRBV27
TGTGCCAGCAGCCCGGGGGCGGGCACTGAAGCTTTCTTT CASSPGAGTEAFF few TRBJ1-1 . TRBV27
TGCGCCAGCAGCTTGGCCCCGAGGGGGTTAGAGACCCAGTACTTC CASSLAPRGLETQYF . TRBJ2-5 . TRBV5-1
TGTGCCAGTAGTATTGGCAGGAGTGGGCCCTACGAGCAGTACTTC CASSIGRSGPYEQYF once TRBJ2-7 . TRBV19
TGTGCCAGCAGCCCAATGGGGGCAGGGATGAACACTGAAGCTTTCTTT CASSPMGAGMNTEAFF . TRBJ1-1 . TRBV27
TGTGCCAGCAGCTTAAGGGACTCTTGGGGAGAGACCCAGTACTTC CASSLRDSWGETQYF . TRBJ2-5 . TRBV7-9
TGTGCCAGCAGTTACAGGGGGCGACATACCTACGAGCAGTACTTC CASSYRGRHTYEQYF . TRBJ2-7 TRBD1 TRBV27
TGTGCCAGCAGCTTAGTGCCGGGACAGGCTAATCAGCCCCAGCATTTT CASSLVPGQANQPQHF . TRBJ1-5 TRBD1 TRBV7-6
TGTGCCAGCAGCTTTTCCGCCGGGGAGCTGTTTTTT CASSFSAGELFF . TRBJ2-2 . TRBV11-2
TGTGCTAGTGGTCCACAGGTCTACGAGCAGTACTTC CASGPQVYEQYF . TRBJ2-7 . TRBV12-5
TGTGCCAGCAACGGAGGGGTAAAACAGAGCATGAACACTGAAGCTTTCTTT CASNGGVKQSMNTEAFF . TRBJ1-1 . TRBV7-8
TGCGCCAGCAGCCCAGACGGCGCGGTCTCCTACGAGCAGTACTTC CASSPDGAVSYEQYF . TRBJ2-7 . TRBV4-1
TGCGCCAGCAGTCAATCGATTTCGGGTTATCGGGACAAGTCCTACGAGCAGTACTTC CASSQSISGYRDKSYEQYF . TRBJ2-7 . TRBV23-1
TGTGCCAGCAGTGGGGGGACAGGGGGAGGCTACACCTTC CASSGGTGGGYTF . TRBJ1-2 TRBD1 TRBV2
TGTGCCAGCAGCCCTGTCCATAGCGGGAGACTTGTAGGCACAGATACGCAGTATTTT CASSPVHSGRLVGTDTQYF . TRBJ2-3 TRBD2 TRBV7-3
TGTGCCAGCAGCTTAGGAAGGCCCGAGGGCACCGGGGAGCTGTTTTTT CASSLGRPEGTGELFF . TRBJ2-2 . TRBV7-9
TGTGCCATCAGTGGACAGGACGTGAACTATGGCTACACCTTC CAISGQDVNYGYTF . TRBJ1-2 . TRBV10-3
TGTGCCAGCAGCTTCTCGGGAGGACAGCTATACTATGGCTACACCTTC CASSFSGGQLYYGYTF . TRBJ1-2 . TRBV7-9
TGTGCCTGGAGTGTACAAATGGATACGCAGTATTTT CAWSVQMDTQYF . TRBJ2-3 . TRBV30
TGTGCCAGCTACGGACAGGCTAGCAATCAGCCCCAGCATTTT CASYGQASNQPQHF . TRBJ1-5 TRBD1 TRBV6-6
TGCAGCGTTGAGCGGAGGGATTCCTACGAGCAGTACTTC CSVERRDSYEQYF . TRBJ2-7 . TRBV29-1
TGTGCCAGCAGTGAAGACGGGGGCCTTTACAATGAGCAGTTCTTC CASSEDGGLYNEQFF . TRBJ2-1 . TRBV2
TGTGCCAGCAGGCGGTCCCAAGGGCAGTTCTTC CASRRSQGQFF . TRBJ2-1 . TRBV7-9
TGTGCCTGGAGTTCGGGACAGGGGACCGGACGAAACGAGCAGTACTTC CAWSSGQGTGRNEQYF once TRBJ2-7 TRBD1 TRBV30
TGTGCCTGGAGTGTAATGGGAAGGGGATACGAGCAGTACTTC CAWSVMGRGYEQYF . TRBJ2-7 . TRBV30
TGCGCCAGCAGCCCGTCCAGGGGGCCTACGGGAAACACCATATATTTT CASSPSRGPTGNTIYF . TRBJ1-3 TRBD1 TRBV5-1
TGTGCCAGCAGTTACTCGGGCGAGGCGCAGTATTTT CASSYSGEAQYF . TRBJ2-3 . TRBV6-5
TGTGCCAGCAGCGTAGGGTACAATGAGCAGTTCTTC CASSVGYNEQFF . TRBJ2-1 . TRBV9
TGTGCCAGCAGTAACCCGGACAGGGAGTACGAGCAGTACTTC CASSNPDREYEQYF . TRBJ2-7 TRBD1 TRBV6-6
TGTGCCAGTTCGTGGCGGGAGGACTGGTCGGGGTCCTACAATGAGCAGTTCTTC CASSWREDWSGSYNEQFF . TRBJ2-1 TRBD2 TRBV19
TGTGCCAGCACCAAGTGGGGGGAAGACAATCAGCCCCAGCATTTT CASTKWGEDNQPQHF . TRBJ1-5 . TRBV7-8
TGTGCCAGCAGCTTAGTAACGGGAGCCTACGAGCAGTACTTC CASSLVTGAYEQYF . TRBJ2-7 . TRBV7-9
TGTGCCAGCAGGGGTATCCTCACCTACGAGCAGTACTTC CASRGILTYEQYF . TRBJ2-7 . TRBV2
TGTGCCAGCAGTAAGTCGGGAGACTACGAGCAGTACTTC CASSKSGDYEQYF . TRBJ2-7 . TRBV6-5
TGTGCCAGCAGTCGTTTACCCGATACAATTCATGGAAACACCATATATTTT CASSRLPDTIHGNTIYF . TRBJ1-3 . TRBV28
TGTGCCAGCAGGAACTCTATTGGAGGTCAGAATGAGCAGTTCTTC CASRNSIGGQNEQFF . TRBJ2-1 . TRBV6-5
TGCGCCAGCAGCCCCGGGACAGGGTTCAATCAGCCCCAGCATTTT CASSPGTGFNQPQHF . TRBJ1-5 TRBD1 TRBV5-1
TGCGCCAGCAGCCAAGATCGGTGGGGTGGCGAGACCCAGTACTTC CASSQDRWGGETQYF . TRBJ2-5 . TRBV4-1
TGCGCCAGCAGCACCTCGGGACAAACCTACGAGCAGTACTTC CASSTSGQTYEQYF once TRBJ2-7 . TRBV5-1
TGTGCCAGCAGCTTGGTAGACGGTTCCCTCCACTTT CASSLVDGSLHF . TRBJ1-6 . TRBV7-2
TGCGCCAGCAGCCAAGGTGCGGCGGGAACGACCTACAATGAGCAGTTCTTC CASSQGAAGTTYNEQFF . TRBJ2-1 . TRBV4-1
TGTGCCAGCAGCTTACGGGTTGGCATAACCTACGAGCAGTACTTC CASSLRVGITYEQYF . TRBJ2-7 . TRBV7-9
TGCAGCGTTGAATTCGCTTCAGGGGACTATGGCTACACCTTC CSVEFASGDYGYTF . TRBJ1-2 . TRBV29-1
TGTGCCAGCAGCTTGATCCTATCAGGGTATGGAGAGACCCAGTACTTC CASSLILSGYGETQYF . TRBJ2-5 . TRBV5-4
TGCGCCAGCAGCCAAGAGGGAGCTAGCGGCACCTACGAGCAGTACTTC CASSQEGASGTYEQYF . TRBJ2-7 TRBD2 TRBV4-1
TGTGCCAGCAGCTGGAGGTTAGGGTACAATGAGCAGTTCTTC CASSWRLGYNEQFF . TRBJ2-1 . TRBV11-2
TGCAGCGTTTGGACGGTCTATGGCTACACCTTC CSVWTVYGYTF few TRBJ1-2 . TRBV29-1